Shown below are 5 T cell receptor beta chains from a single sample sequenced in a study of blood T cell repertoires in COVID-19 (dated by TCRdb to the early 2020s). Libraries were constructed by the immunoSEQ multiplex PCR assay. Drawn from immuneACCESS, this table holds only the in-frame rearrangements with V and J called that TCRdb kept. Clones are partly lost; checked studies trace under half to an unresolved V gene and leave the rest unexplained. This sample has around 70,000 clones in its table, and roughly 76% of those were observed once. In total, the top ten clones hold 20% of the sample. The sequenced material came from peripheral blood. These receptors were obtained from a woman aged 65 to 85 with acute or convalescent COVID-19.

This rearrangement joins TRBV6-5 to TRBJ1-2; 8 nucleotides match TRBD1. Per germline, CDR1 MNHEY and CDR2 SVGAGI. V shed 5 bases, J shed 7 bases, and the junction held 12 bases outside the gene matches. The CDR3 runs 15 residues. CDR3 sequence (DNA): TGTGCCAGCAGTCCCGGACAGGGACGAGTCTCTGGCTACACCTTC. Residues: CASSPGQGRVSGYTF.

This clone was picked up a small number of times. The gene calls are TRBV18 and TRBJ1-6, with TRBD1 matching over 8 bases. Trimming took 9 bases from V and 7 from J; bases not matched to a gene: 5. Germline loops: CDR1 KGHSH, CDR2 LQKENI. This CDR3 contains 13 residues. Written as DNA, the CDR3 is TGTGCCAGTGGACAGGGTGTAAATTCACCCCTCCACTTT. It yields the protein CASGQGVNSPLHF.

V is TRBV2 and J is TRBJ1-1; TRBD1 aligns across 7 bases. V lost 0 bases and J lost 11; bases outside the gene matches: 6. The CDR3 covers 13 residues. The germline gives CDR1 SNHLY, CDR2 FYNNEI. The CDR3 bases are TGTGCCAGCAGTGAAGCGCTTGCGACAGGGGCTTTCTTT. Translated, it gives CASSEALATGAFF.

The V and J genes are TRBV21-1 and TRBJ1-4; TRBD1 was called by the table and not checked on the DNA. TRBV21-1 is a listed pseudogene. The CDR3 sequence is 18 residues long. Here the CDR3 DNA reads TGTGCCAGCAGCACGAGGGACACCTCTAAGTTCTGTGATGAAAAACTGTTTTTT. It specifies CASSTRDTSKFCDEKLFF.

This chain joins TRBV7-2 and TRBJ1-5; 9 nucleotides agree with TRBD1. V lost 4 bases to trimming and J lost 7 bases; unmatched junction nucleotides: 8. The CDR3 runs 15 residues. Germline V lookup: CDR1 SGHTA, CDR2 FQGNSA. The CDR3 nucleotides read TGTGCCAGCAGCTCCCGGACAGGGGCGAGCCAGCCCCAGCATTTT. Encoded protein: CASSSRTGASQPQHF.